This section outlines one T cell receptor beta chain sequence together with its context. Other DNA sequences within the sample encode an identical CDR3. 13 Jbeta primers and 60 Vbeta primers were used for the PCR. The table came from immunoSEQ multiplex PCR; TCRdb's copy has only in-frame clones and leaves some out. The sample consists of over 150,000 clones, 77% of them appearing once. This sample was included in a study of cytomegalovirus exposure and HLA in healthy donors. The V gene's germline CDR1 is SGHTA and CDR2 FQGNSA. The CDR3 has 15 amino acids. V lost 5 bases, J lost 9 bases, and 11 bases stayed unmatched.

This chain uses TRBV7-2 with TRBJ2-1, with 9 bases lining up with TRBD1. Material: PBMCs. The TCR sequence derives from a woman in her twenties or thirties in good health and CMV-seropositive. The CDR3 nucleotides are TGTGCCAGCAGCCCCCGACAGGGGGGGTTGGGTGAGCAGTTCTTC. This gives the protein CASSPRQGGLGEQFF.